This record covers a single TCR beta chain. The target antigen is unknown. The data belong to a study of T cell responses to AZD1222 COVID-19 vaccine. Overall study context: Second doses at about 4 or about 12 weeks were pooled.

Measured with immunoSEQ multiplex PCR; TCRdb has only the in-frame clones, and not every one. This table has about 130,000 clones, approximately 89% appearing once. Germline assignment: CDR1 SNHLY and CDR2 FYNNEI. This CDR3 is built from 12 residues. Trimming removed 4 bases at V and 7 bases at J, with 10 bases between. The study, taken as a whole, reports: Vaccine-related CD4 TCRs covered spike, predominating at 160-218 and 743-854. Unmutated regions of variants are reportedly targeted by nearly half of spike-specific TCRs.

The sequence came from an adult in good health. The sample consisted of peripheral blood, taken on day 0 of AZD1222 vaccination. The rearrangement joins TRBV2 to TRBJ1-1; the D gene is possibly TRBD1 (5 bases). The CDR3 DNA sequence: TGTGCCAGCAGTGTTGACAGTGATGAAGCTTTCTTT. Amino acids: CASSVDSDEAFF.